What follows describes a single T cell receptor (beta chain). Its cognate antigen has yet to be identified. No much larger clone is present one base from it, and per-base qualities are unavailable. These data are taken from a study of cytomegalovirus exposure and HLA in healthy donors (dated by TCRdb to 2016 to 2017). Study-wide context: An earlier analysis of several hundred of the donors reported approximately 290 Gb of sequence data and some 100 million unique TCR beta sequences from 150 million to 200 million T cells. HLA typing covered class I and class II loci at four-digit resolution. All discovery cohort repertoires had been generated using a single sequencing platform. A later analysis re-analyzed previously published TCR beta repertoires from 500 to 700 donors and added high-resolution HLA genotyping to study TCR occurrence patterns. An earlier analysis of 587 of the donors applied high-throughput TCR beta sequencing to assess whether each TCR beta V gene segment acted as functional or pseudogenic. In the later analysis, no new phenotypic data were used to find candidate immune exposures; instead, reliance was placed on TCR beta sequences and their occurrence across donors. To predict cytomegalovirus infection status, the study brought together high-throughput TCR immunosequencing, statistical association of individual TCRs with disease status, and machine learning. Typing coverage differed by locus: A, B, C, DRB1 and DQB1 were typed in about 620-640 donors, DQA1 in 522, DPA1 in 606, and DPB1 in 450 to 480. Because of strong linkage in the cohort, five DR-DQ haplotypes were treated as single units for association and clustering. The aim of the study was to test whether cataloging public T cell receptors could identify signatures of past pathogen exposure. Using immunosequencing, the study profiled T cell repertoires from around 670 subjects and related those repertoires to cytomegalovirus serostatus. An early release that covered around 590 HLA-typed donors contained about 300 gigabases of sequencing data and 75 million to 100 million unique TCR sequences. A later genetic analysis used genome-wide SNP genotypes for about three fifths of the 666 donors, treating that subset as a discovery cohort. Alongside the repertoire data, information on donor age, sex, ethnicity and CMV serostatus was compiled. Among around 400 genotyped donors of the cohort, an average of around 240,000 unique TCR beta nucleotide sequences was sequenced per donor, of which about 19% were non-productive. A separate validation cohort of 100 to 150 different subjects was used in addition to the approximately 700-subject first cohort. Among the 398 genotyped donors, 81% belonged to the genetic ancestry cluster associated with self-reported Caucasian donors.

Beyond this particular receptor, the publication reports: Presence/absence analyses assumed roughly uniform sequencing depth across donors, an assumption that may not hold. A few of the identified cytomegalovirus-associated TCR beta chains were confirmed in vitro to be specific for cytomegalovirus antigens. Most CMV-associated TCR beta chains appeared to be HLA-restricted in a later analysis, and the HLA associations seemed to be driven largely by CMV exposure. The only immune exposure information available for the cohort was CMV serostatus. In a later analysis, HLA-associated TCR beta chains were found to be more clonally expanded and to have lower generation probabilities than equally common non-associated chains. When HLA alleles, especially DR and DQ, strongly co-occurred, attributing TCR associations to individual alleles was difficult. A later genetic analysis associated a missense DCLRE1C variant with V-gene and J-gene trimming of TCR beta chains, and an independent cohort replicated the association. Because counts were too low, more than 15 rarely observed V segments, including chromosome 9 orphons, were excluded from the earlier analysis of 500 to 700 of the donors. Because the 87-base-pair reads could not distinguish some IMGT-functional V segments, including TRBV6-2 and TRBV6-3, those segments were excluded. According to a later genetic analysis, donors in an Asian-associated ancestry cluster had fewer N-insertions in productive TCRs than the approximately 710-donor mean. A further reported finding was that TCR beta sequences accurately predicted the HLA-A and HLA-B alleles for most subjects in the first cohort. A cluster of highly shared sequence variants was judged likely to be a technical artifact of the sequencing pipeline. Only TCR beta chains were sequenced in this cohort, and the absence of alpha or paired-chain data limited detectable features. A later analysis found that TCR association rates varied across HLA loci, with DRB1 alleles showing the most associated TCRs and HLA-C alleles the fewest. Most TCR sequences were seen in very few donors, while some public TCRs were found in many individuals. The study gave a list of about 170 TCR beta chains associated with cytomegalovirus. Several of the top co-occurrence clusters appeared to be linked to parvovirus B19, influenza, CMV and Epstein-Barr virus, according to a later analysis. In both the original and validation cohorts, the classifier was reported to diagnose cytomegalovirus status with high specificity and sensitivity. Linkage disequilibrium might explain the correlated functional status among segregating V segments, but an unknown experimental factor could not be ruled out. A later analysis associated about 17,000 TCR beta sequences with specific HLA alleles at a false discovery rate of 0.05. In an earlier analysis of some 550 of the donors, most TCR beta V segments were observed in productive rearrangements about 90% or about 30% of the time, broadly matching IMGT annotations. HLA typing was unavailable for some donors at each locus, so association tests used only the typed subset. According to the authors, the approach could potentially be generalized to other disease states and immunological phenotypes.

The CDR3 spans 16 residues, from the cysteine through the phenylalanine. CDR3 DNA only is kept here, 48 bases in frame from base 1. Trimmed from V: 4 bases; trimmed from J: 3 bases; junction bases lacking a gene match: 11. The CDR1 and CDR2 encoded by the germline V gene are LGHNA and YSLEER. Receptor amplification or capture employed the immunoSEQ multiplex PCR assay. The multiplex PCR relied on a mix of 60 forward primers for TCR Vbeta segments and 13 reverse primers for TCR Jbeta segments. A multiplex PCR assay on genomic DNA amplified the CDR3 region of rearranged TCR beta genes. The Illumina HiSeq System was used to sequence the amplified TCR beta libraries as 87-base-pair reads. As for the authors' bioinformatics: A later analysis counted 75 million to 100 million unique TCR beta chains across the 666 repertoires, and some 11 million of these chains were shared by at least two donors. A nearest-neighbor algorithm error-corrected the raw reads and collapsed the reads into unique sequences, merging closely related sequences to remove PCR and sequencing errors. CDR3 sequences were aligned to IMGT reference sequences to assign V, D and J gene segments. For a sequence to be retained, a match of at least six nucleotides was required to both a V gene segment and a J gene segment. Rearrangements were called productive when the CDR3 lacked stop codons and stayed in frame with V and J; all others were non-productive. Following IMGT convention, CDR3 was defined as the stretch from the second conserved V-encoded cysteine to the conserved J-encoded phenylalanine. In an earlier analysis of around 570 of the donors, sequences lacking an unambiguous match to a single V gene segment were excluded. An earlier analysis of approximately 590 of the donors called V segments functional above 56.7% productive rearrangements and segregating when the between-donor standard deviation exceeded 5%. A statistical classification framework was built to diagnose cytomegalovirus status from the catalog of TCR beta chain sequences. In a later analysis, V and J genes were assigned by comparing TCR nucleotide sequences against IMGT/GENE-DB human TR gene sequences. Using the TCRdist pipeline, a later analysis assigned CDR3 sequences along with most-parsimonious VDJ recombination scenarios. In a later analysis, each TCR beta chain was defined by its CDR3 amino acid sequence together with its V-gene family, and reads without a unique V-gene family were excluded. To address suspected cross-contamination and a sequencing artifact, a later analysis removed a few hundred highly shared, low-generation-probability nucleotide sequences. A later analysis calculated a clonal expansion index for each public chain from normalized within-repertoire ranks of inferred template counts. In a later analysis, generation probabilities were computed using a VDJ recombination model fitted to out-of-frame rearrangements, and the results were checked against IGoR. Hypergeometric tests were used in a later analysis to score TCR-TCR, TCR-HLA and TCR-CMV co-occurrence, with a repertoire-size bias correction applied to the TCR pairs. In a later analysis, false discovery rates were estimated by permuting HLA or CMV assignments 20 times. In a later analysis, co-occurring TCRs were grouped using DBSCAN, with TCRdist sequence similarity added in when clustering inside HLA-allele-positive subsets. Repertoires with fewer than 30,000 or more than 120,000 public chains, plus five repertoires with anomalous nucleotide sharing, were excluded from co-occurrence clustering. This is the immuneACCESS table as TCRdb keeps it, with only in-frame sequences that have V and J called. A part of the clones is gone; compared with another copy, unresolved V genes explain less than half, and the rest is unexplained. V and J calls and clone size come straight from that table; D and trimming were deduced from the DNA. This sample comprises 150,000 to 200,000 clones, 81% of them detected only once. The leading ten clones occupy approximately 13% of the sample.

The cohort comprised under 700 healthy bone marrow donors. Cohort members were all nominally healthy when sampled, although unrecorded immune exposures were likely present. The donor tested CMV seronegative, placing the donor among the roughly 350 seronegative members of the cohort. Every donor gave a peripheral blood sample, and the peripheral blood mononuclear cells from that sample were used for TCR beta sequencing. Genomic DNA was extracted from the blood cell samples with the Qiagen DNeasy Blood Extraction Kit. The sample was PBMCs. The rearranged chain carries TRBV4-3 and TRBJ2-5; the junction holds 7 bases that match TRBD2. This sequence was found in a woman between 50 and 59 years old in good health and CMV-seronegative. The CDR3 corresponds to CASSRALGAGEETQYF. The sequenced DNA: TGCGCCAGCAGCCGAGCCCTTGGGGCGGGGGAAGAGACCCAGTACTTC.